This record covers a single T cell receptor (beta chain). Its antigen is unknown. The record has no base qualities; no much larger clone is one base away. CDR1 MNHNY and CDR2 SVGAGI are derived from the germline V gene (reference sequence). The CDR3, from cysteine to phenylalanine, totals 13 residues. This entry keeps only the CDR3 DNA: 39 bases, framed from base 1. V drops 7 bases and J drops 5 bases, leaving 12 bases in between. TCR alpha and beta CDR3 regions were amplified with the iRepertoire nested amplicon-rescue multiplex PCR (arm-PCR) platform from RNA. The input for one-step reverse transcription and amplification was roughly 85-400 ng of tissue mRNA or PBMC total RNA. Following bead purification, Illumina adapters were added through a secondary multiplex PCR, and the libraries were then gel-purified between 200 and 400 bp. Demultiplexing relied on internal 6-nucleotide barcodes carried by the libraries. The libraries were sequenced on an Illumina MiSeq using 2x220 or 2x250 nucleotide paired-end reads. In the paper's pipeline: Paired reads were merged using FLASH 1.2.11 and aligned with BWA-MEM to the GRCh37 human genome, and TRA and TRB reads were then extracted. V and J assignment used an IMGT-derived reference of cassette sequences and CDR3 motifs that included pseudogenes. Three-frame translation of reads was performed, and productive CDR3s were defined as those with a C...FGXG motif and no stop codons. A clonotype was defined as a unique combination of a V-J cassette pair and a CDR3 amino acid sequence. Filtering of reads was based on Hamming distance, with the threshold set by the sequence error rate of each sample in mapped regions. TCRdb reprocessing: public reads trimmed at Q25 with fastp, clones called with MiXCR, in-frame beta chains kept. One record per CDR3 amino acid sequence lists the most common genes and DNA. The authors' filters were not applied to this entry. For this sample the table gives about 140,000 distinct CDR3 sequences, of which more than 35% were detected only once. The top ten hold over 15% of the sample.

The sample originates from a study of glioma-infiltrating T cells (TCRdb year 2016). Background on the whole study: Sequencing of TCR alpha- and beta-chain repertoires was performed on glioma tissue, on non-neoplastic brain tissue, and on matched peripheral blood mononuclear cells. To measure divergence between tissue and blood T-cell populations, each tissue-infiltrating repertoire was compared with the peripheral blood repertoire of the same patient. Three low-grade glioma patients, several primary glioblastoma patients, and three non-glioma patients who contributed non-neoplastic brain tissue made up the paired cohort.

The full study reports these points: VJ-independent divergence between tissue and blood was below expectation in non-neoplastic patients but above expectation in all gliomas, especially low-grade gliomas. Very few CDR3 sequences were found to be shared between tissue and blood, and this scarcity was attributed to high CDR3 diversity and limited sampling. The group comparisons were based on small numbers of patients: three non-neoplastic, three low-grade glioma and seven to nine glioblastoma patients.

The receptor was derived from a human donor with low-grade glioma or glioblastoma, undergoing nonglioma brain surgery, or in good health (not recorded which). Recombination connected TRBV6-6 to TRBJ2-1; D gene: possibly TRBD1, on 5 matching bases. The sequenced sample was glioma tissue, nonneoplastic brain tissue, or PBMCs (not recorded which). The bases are TGTGCCAGCATCCAGGGCTTGGACAATGAGCAGTTCTTC. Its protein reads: CASIQGLDNEQFF.